This T cell receptor beta chain was obtained from a study of early T cells in non-severe SARS-CoV-2 infection. The germline V and J ends were trimmed by 6 bases and 6 bases, with 12 bases remaining between them. The CDR3 length is 13 residues. TCRdb processed the 5' RACE reads anew with MiXCR; each CDR3 protein has one entry. The data show about 39,000 distinct CDR3 sequences, over 6% seen once. Regarding the study as a whole: The matching step, a VDJdb search, favored anti-spike CD8 responses and missed private and CD4 specificities.

This clonotype was seen repeatedly, ten times or more. The antigen is undetermined. The chain couples TRBV12-3 or TRBV12-4 to TRBJ1-5, with D possibly matching TRBD1 (5 bases). Sequenced input: whole blood. The sequence was obtained from an adult who was a healthcare worker with PCR-confirmed SARS-CoV-2 infection or an uninfected control (not recorded which). CDR3 amino acids: CASSLGGSQPQHF. The DNA of the CDR3 is TGTGCCAGCAGCCTGGGGGGGTCTCAGCCCCAGCATTTT.